This T cell receptor (beta chain) was profiled in a study of PD-L1 blockade in urothelial cancer. Across the study: Samples of blood were analyzed 3 weeks (second dose) and 6 weeks after treatment start.

Germline V lookup: CDR1 SGHDT, CDR2 YYEEEE. The CDR3 totals 15 residues. The trim removed 1 base at V and 6 bases at J, leaving 7 bases unmatched. Here immunoSEQ multiplex PCR was the method, and the copy in TCRdb shows in-frame clones only, minus some. The repertoire has about 42,000 clones, roughly 86% of them found once; the top ten carry around 2.5%. This TCR was sampled from a man in his 70s with urothelial cancer. The specimen comprised PBMCs, sampled around atezolizumab (anti-PD-L1) treatment. V usage is TRBV5-6 and J usage is TRBJ2-1; 7 bases are a match to TRBD2. The CDR3 region has the DNA TGTGCCAGCAGCTTGAGCGGGATAGGGAGCAATGAGCAGTTCTTC. This sequence encodes CASSLSGIGSNEQFF. The full variable domain, rest sourced from reference TRBV5-6 and TRBJ2-1, is DAGVTQSPTHLIKTRGQQVTLRCSPKSGHDTVSWYQQALGQGPQFIFQYYEEEERQRGNFPDRFSGHQFPNYSSELNVNALLLGDSALYLCASSLSGIGSNEQFFGPGTRLTVL.